A selection of T cell receptor beta chains follows, all from one sample in a study of shared clonotypes between healthy human individuals. Sequencing used immunoSEQ multiplex PCR; TCRdb keeps in-frame clones, though not all of them. The repertoire holds 2 million to 2.5 million clones, with around 95% as singletons. The sequenced sample consisted of naive CD4+ T cells sorted from blood. The receptors stem from a man aged 18 to 29 in good health. CDR3s include the opening cysteine and the closing phenylalanine or tryptophan. Fields, in order: V gene, clone size, CDR3 protein. Expanded clones are given a class, and other clones once, few, many or no size at all.

V: TRBV4-2; size: once; CDR3: CASSQDTPTGTYNSPLHF
V: TRBV7-2; size: few; CDR3: CASSLTSGSSYEQYF
V: TRBV4-2; size: -; CDR3: CASSLETGQVLETQYF
V: TRBV27; size: -; CDR3: CASSLYEGRSYEQYF
V: TRBV27; size: -; CDR3: CASSPKTRNEQFF
V: TRBV7-2; size: -; CDR3: CASSLDWGEQYF
V: TRBV25-1; size: -; CDR3: CASSDRSVYGYTF
V: TRBV2; size: -; CDR3: CASTGGVGDQYGYTF
V: TRBV5-1; size: -; CDR3: CASSSWMGNEQYF
V: TRBV1; size: -; CDR3: CTSSQVSVRGASTDTQYF
V: TRBV27; size: -; CDR3: CASSNIRDRGTDTQYF
V: TRBV5-6; size: -; CDR3: CASSEDRGPYNEQFF
V: TRBV5-1; size: once; CDR3: CASSSRLAGGTDTQYF
V: TRBV10-3; size: -; CDR3: CAIAPGGQAEQYF
V: TRBV5-1; size: -; CDR3: CASSLEGLSAFF
V: TRBV10-2; size: -; CDR3: CASSRGLAGPWDEQFF
V: TRBV6-1; size: -; CDR3: CASSRGQVPNEKLFF
V: TRBV5-1; size: -; CDR3: CASSLAGTMPNEQFF
V: TRBV19; size: -; CDR3: CASSIGQPNTGELFF
V: TRBV7-2; size: -; CDR3: CASSLVVSNNSPLHF
V: TRBV29-1; size: -; CDR3: CSATGGTNTEAFF
V: TRBV5-1; size: -; CDR3: CASRPDSGAWETQYF
V: TRBV6-1; size: -; CDR3: CASSEAGRQGRETQYF
V: TRBV2; size: -; CDR3: CASRDRGEKLFF
V: TRBV11-2; size: once; CDR3: CASSLNGRGTNEKLFF
V: TRBV30; size: -; CDR3: CAWSLGTSGSWETQYF
V: TRBV27; size: -; CDR3: CASSIKLGAPLHF
V: TRBV5-4; size: -; CDR3: CASSLTGSGELFF
V: TRBV10-2; size: -; CDR3: CASSEQGNQPQHF
V: TRBV27; size: -; CDR3: CASSPRGDEQFF
V: TRBV5-1; size: once; CDR3: CASTPAGSIVSDTQYF
V: TRBV28; size: -; CDR3: CASSGTSGGWETQYF
V: TRBV11-2; size: -; CDR3: CASRSIPLNTGELFF
V: TRBV2; size: once; CDR3: CASSYAGQGNEKLFF
V: TRBV19; size: -; CDR3: CASSRTSGISYEQYF
V: TRBV10-1; size: -; CDR3: CASSVGTETQYF
V: TRBV6-6; size: -; CDR3: CASTGGQGSYGYTF
V: TRBV5-8; size: once; CDR3: CASTQQAYGELFF
V: TRBV7-3; size: -; CDR3: CASSHSAGAGETQYF
V: TRBV10-3; size: -; CDR3: CAISELPTGPGNQPQHF